The 29 T cell receptor beta chains presented below share a single source sample, sequenced in a study of OX40 agonist ivuxolimab in advanced cancers. The assay was immunoSEQ multiplex PCR, and TCRdb's table has in-frame clones only and misses some. The repertoire holds 75,000 to 100,000 clones, with more than 85% as singletons. The source material was CD4+ or CD8+ T cells sorted from blood, sampled in a trial of the OX40 agonist ivuxolimab. Every receptor here comes from an adult with an advanced solid tumor such as melanoma, head and neck, liver or kidney cancer.

The rearrangement uses TRBV27 and TRBJ2-1; the match to TRBD1 covers 9 bases. CDR1 is MNHEY, CDR2 SMNVEV, per germline (reference sequence). Losses at the gene ends were 6 bases for V and 9 bases for J; bases not matched to a gene: 9. CDR3 length equals 14 residues. The CDR3 nucleotides read TGTGCCAGCAGCATTCCTGGGACAGGGACTGAGCAGTTCTTC. Its translation: CASSIPGTGTEQFF.

This clone is categorized as medium-sized. The chain recombines TRBV5-4 with TRBJ2-7; 7 positions agree with TRBD1. Trimming took 2 bases from V and 6 from J; bases not matched to a gene: 5. Germline V gene sequence: CDR1 SGHNT, CDR2 YYREEE (reference sequence). The CDR3 contains 13 residues. CDR3 sequence: CASSFGQVGEQYF. The CDR3 region has the DNA TGTGCCAGCAGCTTCGGACAGGTCGGCGAGCAGTACTTC.

The chain joins TRBV9 to TRBJ2-1; TRBD2 matches at 9 bases. J lost 4 bases, V lost 7 bases, and 15 bases had no gene match. The CDR3 consists of 17 residues. Germline V gene lookup returns CDR1 SGDLS and CDR2 YYNGEE. CDR3 in amino acids: CASSVGSGGTPYNEQFF. Here the CDR3 DNA reads TGTGCCAGCTCCGTCGGGAGCGGGGGGACCCCATACAATGAGCAGTTCTTC.

The genes are TRBV30 and TRBJ1-2; 8 bases align to TRBD1. The CDR3 runs to 17 residues. The V gene end was trimmed by 0 bases and the J gene end by 4 bases; junction bases not matched to a gene: 13. CDR1 and CDR2 (germline): GTSNPN, SVGIG (reference sequence). CDR3 in DNA: TGTGCCTGGAGTGTCCCTCTGACAGGGGACCCCTTCTATGGCTACACCTTC. Translated, it gives CAWSVPLTGDPFYGYTF.

The chain carries TRBV6-5 and TRBJ1-2; 8 positions agree with TRBD1. Germline V gene sequence: CDR1 MNHEY, CDR2 SVGAGI. The CDR3 is made up of 14 amino acids. V lost 2 bases, J lost 7 bases, and 6 bases stayed unmatched. In nucleotides, the CDR3 is TGTGCCAGCAGTTACACCGGGACAGGCCGTGGCTACACCTTC. Encoded protein: CASSYTGTGRGYTF.

The V and J genes are TRBV19 and TRBJ1-1; D not certain. Germline CDR1 and CDR2: LNHDA and SQIVND (reference sequence). V was pared by 6 bases and J by 1 base, with 9 bases between. CDR3 length equals 13 residues. The CDR3 protein is CASSLTANTEAFF. The CDR3 DNA reads TGTGCCAGTAGCCTAACAGCGAACACTGAAGCTTTCTTT. Looking up the rest from reference TRBV19 and TRBJ1-1 gives the full variable domain: DGGITQSPKYLFRKEGQNVTLSCEQNLNHDAMYWYRQDPGQGLRLIYYSQIVNDFQKGDIAEGYSVSREKKESFPLTVTSAQKNPTAFYLCASSLTANTEAFFGQGTRLTVV.

V gene TRBV5-6 combines with J gene TRBJ2-1, with D possibly matching TRBD1 (6 bases). The V and J ends lost 2 bases and 5 bases respectively, with 11 bases between them. The CDR3 runs 14 residues. Germline V gene data show CDR1 as SGHDT and CDR2 as YYEEEE. The CDR3 sequence: CASSFNGQNNEQFF. Here the CDR3 DNA reads TGTGCCAGCAGCTTTAATGGACAGAACAATGAGCAGTTCTTC.

CDR3 DNA: TGTGCCAGCAGCGAGCTCGGGGGGGCCGGGAATGAGCAGTTCTTC. Its translation: CASSELGGAGNEQFF. This chain connects TRBV9 to TRBJ2-1, with 8 positions matching TRBD2. This CDR3 comprises 15 residues. Germline CDR1 reads SGDLS; CDR2 reads YYNGEE. The ends lost 3 bases at V and 7 bases at J; junction bases unmatched: 9.

The rearrangement links TRBV6-1 to TRBJ2-2; D is unclear. V was shortened by 6 bases and J by 3 bases, with 14 bases between the two germline ends. The CDR3 has 15 amino acids. The germline gives CDR1 MNHNS, CDR2 SASEGT. DNA of the CDR3: TGTGCCAGCAGGCCCCCAGAGACATACACCGGGGAGCTGTTTTTT. It codes for CASRPPETYTGELFF.

The chain combines TRBV6-5 with TRBJ1-2; D not resolved. The germline CDR1 and CDR2 sequences are MNHEY and SVGAGI. The CDR3 is made up of 13 amino acids. V was cut by 0 bases and J by 4 bases, with 6 bases left in between. This CDR3 is CASSYSDSYGYTF. As DNA, the CDR3 is TGTGCCAGCAGTTACTCTGACTCCTATGGCTACACCTTC.

The V call is TRBV27, the J call TRBJ2-7, with a weak D call TRBD2 (6 bases). This CDR3 has 14 residues. Germline CDR1 and CDR2: MNHEY and SMNVEV (reference sequence). V was shortened by 3 bases and J by 3 bases, with 12 bases between the two germline ends. In DNA form, the CDR3 reads TGTGCCAGCAGTTTGGGGGGTTGGGTCTACGAGCAGTACTTC. Residues: CASSLGGWVYEQYF.

This chain joins TRBV21-1 and TRBJ1-4; the D segment call TRBD1 is taken from the table without a DNA check. TRBV21-1 is a pseudogene segment. This CDR3 comprises 14 residues. DNA of the CDR3: TGTGCCAGCAAAAGGACAGGGGGCGTCGAAAAACTGTTTTTT. It translates to CASKRTGGVEKLFF.

V is TRBV13 and J is TRBJ2-7, with D tentatively TRBD1 or TRBD2 (6 bases each). Germline loops: CDR1 PRHDT, CDR2 FYEKMQ (reference sequence). V gave up 5 bases and J gave up 0 bases, with 14 bases separating them. This CDR3 has 15 amino acids. CDR3 nucleotides: TGTGCCAGCAGCCCCCCGGGGGCTAGCTCCTACGAGCAGTACTTC. Translation gives CASSPPGASSYEQYF.

The CDR3 region has the DNA TGTGCCAGCAGTGAAACCGGGGGGGGGTTTCGGCAAGAGACCCAGTACTTC. It yields the protein CASSETGGGFRQETQYF. This chain uses TRBV6-1 with TRBJ2-5; TRBD2 agrees at 8 bases. Per germline, CDR1 MNHNS and CDR2 SASEGT. The CDR3 has 17 residues. V gave up 2 bases and J gave up 2 bases; unmatched junction bases: 10.

This clone was observed a handful of times. V gene TRBV4-1 combines with J gene TRBJ1-3, with D uncertain. The CDR3 has 14 amino acids. The V gene's germline CDR1 is MGHRA and CDR2 YSYEKL. V was pared by 4 bases and J by 7 bases, with 14 bases between. The CDR3 DNA reads as TGCGCCAGCAGCCCGAGAGAGGGTCGGAACACCATATATTTT. Translation gives CASSPREGRNTIYF.

V gene TRBV6-1 combines with J gene TRBJ1-5; perhaps TRBD1 as D (5 bases). V lost 6 bases and J 3 bases, leaving 12 bases between the germline ends. Germline CDR1 MNHNS, CDR2 SASEGT. This CDR3 is built from 14 residues. The CDR3 protein is CASSRGVSNQPQHF. CDR3 coding DNA: TGTGCCAGCAGCCGAGGGGTGTCCAATCAGCCCCAGCATTTT.

The chain has TRBV7-6 and TRBJ1-2; possible D gene TRBD1, 6 bases. The CDR3 has 12 residues. The germline V and J ends were trimmed by 3 bases and 8 bases, with 10 bases remaining between them. Germline V lookup: CDR1 SGHVS, CDR2 FNYEAQ. CDR3 nucleotides: TGTGCCAGCAGCTTGGGGGCGGGCGGCTACACCTTC. Its protein product is CASSLGAGGYTF.

This chain joins TRBV6-1 and TRBJ2-5; D is unresolved. This CDR3 region has 13 residues. V was pared by 0 bases and J by 5 bases, with 7 bases between. Germline V gene sequence: CDR1 MNHNS, CDR2 SASEGT. CDR3 coding DNA: TGTGCCAGCAGTGAAGCGAGTGGGGAGACCCAGTACTTC. It codes for CASSEASGETQYF.

Remarks on this clone: The same CDR3 arises from other DNA sequences in this sample as well. J is TRBJ1-2 and V is TRBV25-1; no firm D call. Between the trimmed V and J ends, which lost 4 bases and 3 bases, there was a span of 3 bases. CDR1 MGHDK and CDR2 SYGVNS come from the germline V gene. The CDR3 runs to 11 residues. The CDR3 sequence is CASSGDYGYTF. CDR3 in DNA: TGTGCCAGCAGTGGGGACTATGGCTACACCTTC.

This chain links TRBV6-6 with TRBJ2-1; D unclear. The V gene lost 6 bases and the J gene lost 8 bases, with 17 bases spanning the gap. Germline V gene lookup returns CDR1 MNHNY and CDR2 SVGAGI (reference sequence). The length of the CDR3 is 14 residues. CDR3 coding DNA: TGTGCCAGCAGCTTCTCCCCGGGTGTCCATGAGCAGTTCTTC. Protein product: CASSFSPGVHEQFF.

The chain is built from TRBV7-2 and TRBJ2-2, with unresolved D. The CDR3 extends over 12 amino acids. Per the germline V gene, CDR1 is SGHTA and CDR2 is FQGNSA. The V gene lost 7 bases and the J gene lost 6 bases, with 9 bases spanning the gap. In nucleotides, the CDR3 is TGTGCCAGCAACCATGGGGCCGGGGAGCTGTTTTTT. Translated, it gives CASNHGAGELFF.

The V call is TRBV4-1, the J call TRBJ2-7; D assignment may be TRBD1 or TRBD2 (5 bases each). Germline lookup yields CDR1 MGHRA and CDR2 YSYEKL. CDR3 length: 15 residues. Trimming took off 4 bases at V and 0 bases at J, with 13 bases between the two ends. Here the CDR3 DNA reads TGCGCCAGCAGCCGAGGGTCTGACAGCTCCTACGAGCAGTACTTC. Protein product: CASSRGSDSSYEQYF.

The V gene is TRBV29-1, the J gene TRBJ2-1; the D call may be TRBD1 or TRBD2 (5 bases each). Trimming pared 3 bases from V and 4 bases from J, leaving 13 bases between. Germline V gene data show CDR1 as SQVTM and CDR2 as ANQGSEA. The CDR3 is 14 residues long. DNA of the CDR3: TGCAGCGTTGACGGGGCAGACAAGTACAATGAGCAGTTCTTC. As protein: CSVDGADKYNEQFF.

J is TRBJ2-5 and V is TRBV4-3; D assignment may be TRBD1 or TRBD2 (5 bases each). Germline V gives CDR1 LGHNA, CDR2 YSLEER. The CDR3 covers 13 residues. Trimming shortened V by 5 bases and J by 3 bases, and 10 bases separated the two germline ends. Written as DNA, the CDR3 is TGCGCCAGCAGCGACCGGGGCGAAGAGACCCAGTACTTC. It specifies CASSDRGEETQYF.

The chain combines TRBV7-9 with TRBJ1-4, with a possible D match to TRBD1 (6 bases). Germline V gene sequence: CDR1 SEHNR, CDR2 FQNEAQ (reference sequence). The V gene lost 4 bases and the J gene lost 8 bases, with 14 bases spanning the gap. CDR3 length: 14 residues. CDR3 bases: TGTGCCAGCAGCTACGGGGGGGCGAGGGAAAAACTGTTTTTT. Amino acid sequence: CASSYGGAREKLFF.

The J gene is TRBJ2-1, the V gene TRBV7-9; the match to TRBD1 covers 10 bases. V lost 4 bases, J lost 5 bases, and 5 bases stayed unmatched. CDR3 length equals 15 residues. Germline V CDR1 and CDR2: SEHNR, FQNEAQ (reference sequence). CDR3 bases: TGTGCCAGCAGCTCCCGGGACAGGGGCAACAATGAGCAGTTCTTC. Protein product: CASSSRDRGNNEQFF.

Concerning this clone itself: This sample includes further DNA sequences coding for the same CDR3. V and J are TRBV11-2 and TRBJ2-1; D unclear. Trimming took 3 bases from V and 4 from J, leaving 4 bases between them. Germline CDR1 reads SGHAT; CDR2 reads FQNNGV. This CDR3 comprises 12 residues. The CDR3 protein is CASSLGYNEQFF. The CDR3, as DNA: TGTGCCAGCAGCTTGGGATACAATGAGCAGTTCTTC.

V and J are TRBV6-5 and TRBJ1-2; no definite D call. This CDR3 is 14 amino acids long. V shed 1 base and J shed 0 bases, with 6 bases lying between them. Germline lookup yields CDR1 MNHEY and CDR2 SVGAGI. The CDR3 reads CASSYWGSNYGYTF. In nucleotides, the CDR3 is TGTGCCAGCAGTTACTGGGGTTCTAACTATGGCTACACCTTC.

The rearrangement uses TRBV28 and TRBJ1-2; 7 nucleotides agree with TRBD1. J was trimmed by 0 bases and V by 5 bases; bases with no gene match: 9. The CDR3 covers 16 residues. Germline CDR1 and CDR2: MDHEN and SYDVKM. The CDR3 DNA follows: TGTGCCAGCAGTCCAACAGGGGCCGGAACTAACTATGGCTACACCTTC. As protein: CASSPTGAGTNYGYTF.